Listed here are 30 T cell receptor beta chains from one sample, sequenced in a study of T cells after yellow fever vaccination. One entry per CDR3 protein, called by TCRdb with MiXCR from the 5' RACE reads. The sample shows a few hundred thousand distinct CDR3 sequences, about 4% of them seen only once. The sample was PBMCs, taken 5 days after the yellow fever booster vaccination. All receptors come from a young man who received the YFV17D yellow fever vaccine.

This clonotype occurred a few times. Written as DNA, the CDR3 is TGTGCCAGCAGTGAATGGACAGACTTCTCCTACGAGCAGTACGTC. Protein sequence: CASSEWTDFSYEQYV. This chain joins TRBV6-1 and TRBJ2-7; D might be TRBD1 (6 bases). CDR1 and CDR2 (germline): MNHNS, SASEGT. V lost 2 bases, J lost 0 bases, and 11 bases lay in between. The CDR3 is made up of 15 amino acids.

This clonotype was detected only a few times. V gene TRBV20-1 combines with J gene TRBJ1-5; no reliable D call. Germline CDR1 and CDR2: DFQATT and SNEGSKA (reference sequence). The V end was cut by 0 bases, the J end by 10 bases, with 16 bases between. This CDR3 has 14 amino acids. The CDR3 bases are TGCAGTGCTAGAGATCAGTGGGTCGACCTTCCCCAGCATTTT. Translated, it gives CSARDQWVDLPQHF.

This clonotype was detected ten times or more. The chain uses TRBV9 and TRBJ2-1; no reliable D call. The CDR3 totals 13 residues. The germline V gene has CDR1 SGDLS and CDR2 YYNGEE. V was clipped by 4 bases and J by 4 bases, with 9 bases between them. This CDR3 is CASSLTQYNEQFF. Here the CDR3 DNA reads TGTGCCAGCAGCCTTACCCAATACAATGAGCAGTTCTTC.

This clonotype was observed at least ten times. This chain links TRBV20-1 with TRBJ2-1, with TRBD2 identical over 14 bases. Germline V lookup: CDR1 DFQATT, CDR2 SNEGSKA (reference sequence). The CDR3 extends over 14 amino acids. J was trimmed by 9 bases and V by 6 bases; bases with no gene match: 7. CDR3: CSAPTSGGDLEQFF. CDR3 nucleotide sequence: TGCAGTGCCCCGACTAGCGGGGGGGATCTTGAGCAGTTCTTC.

This clonotype was seen a few times. This chain connects TRBV12-3 or TRBV12-4 to TRBJ1-5; D call uncertain. The V end lost 2 bases, the J end lost 5 bases, and 10 bases lay between the germline ends. There are 14 residues in the CDR3. CDR3 in DNA: TGTGCCAGCAGTTTATTTCTGGTGGATCAGCCCCAGCATTTT. As protein: CASSLFLVDQPQHF.

CDR3 DNA: TGTGCCAGCAGCCATCGGGACCTCGGGGGGAACACTGAAGCTTTCTTT. Its translation is CASSHRDLGGNTEAFF. The chain joins TRBV7-9 to TRBJ1-1; TRBD1 is a possible D gene (5 bases). The CDR3 sequence is 16 residues long. V was cut by 5 bases and J by 1 base, with 17 bases left in between. Germline CDR1 SEHNR, CDR2 FQNEAQ (reference sequence).

This clonotype was seen a few times. The V gene is TRBV4-3, the J gene TRBJ2-4; 9 bases match TRBD1. V lost 1 base to trimming and J lost 7 bases; unmatched junction nucleotides: 5. CDR3 length: 15 amino acids. Germline V gives CDR1 LGHNA, CDR2 YSLEER. The CDR3 region is CASSQAGTGWNIQYF. DNA of the CDR3: TGCGCCAGCAGCCAAGCGGGGACAGGGTGGAACATTCAGTACTTC.

V is TRBV14 and J is TRBJ2-7; the D is unclear. This CDR3 contains 16 residues. Germline lookup yields CDR1 SGHDN and CDR2 FVKESK. The V end was cut by 0 bases, the J end by 6 bases, with 18 bases between. DNA for the CDR3: TGTGCCAGCAGCCAAGATCGGGCGTCAGCGAAGGTCGAGCAGTACTTC. Its translation: CASSQDRASAKVEQYF. Variable domain in full (rest from reference TRBV14 and TRBJ2-7): EAGVTQFPSHSVIEKGQTVTLRCDPISGHDNLYWYRRVMGKEIKFLLHFVKESKQDESGMPNNRFLAERTGGTYSTLKVQPAELEDSGVYFCASSQDRASAKVEQYFGPGTRLTVT.

This clonotype has just a few counts. The rearrangement joins TRBV6-2 or TRBV6-3 to TRBJ2-7; TRBD1 is a possible D gene (6 bases). The CDR3 is 14 amino acids. Per germline, CDR1 MNHEY and CDR2 SVGEGT. V was trimmed by 5 bases and J by 2 bases, leaving 13 bases between them. The CDR3 reads CASSVTGQPYEQYF. CDR3 DNA sequence: TGTGCCAGCAGTGTCACGGGACAACCCTACGAGCAGTACTTC.

This clonotype was counted only a few times. The rearrangement joins TRBV5-1 to TRBJ2-2; D gene unclear. V lost 4 bases and J lost 0, with 7 bases in between. The CDR3 extends over 14 amino acids. Germline V gene data show CDR1 as SGHRS and CDR2 as YFSETQ. The CDR3 DNA reads as TGCGCCAGCAGCCCGGATACGAACACCGGGGAGCTGTTTTTT. Protein product: CASSPDTNTGELFF.

This clonotype has ten or more counts. The chain recombines TRBV5-1 with TRBJ1-4, with D hard to call. Germline CDR1 and CDR2: SGHRS and YFSETQ. The CDR3 covers 14 residues. V lost 4 bases to trimming and J lost 5 bases, with 12 bases between them. CDR3 amino acids: CASSPGGRNEKLFF. In DNA form, the CDR3 reads TGCGCCAGCAGCCCCGGTGGAAGAAATGAAAAACTGTTTTTT.

This clonotype was observed at least ten times. The chain is built from TRBV5-1 and TRBJ2-3, with D possibly being TRBD2 (5 bases). The CDR3 spans 17 residues. Trimming removed 0 bases from V and 2 bases from J, with 16 bases in between. Germline-derived CDR1 and CDR2 are SGHRS and YFSETQ. In DNA, the CDR3 is TGCGCCAGCAGCTTGGCCGATTTAGCGTCCCCCACAGATACGCAGTATTTT. Its protein is CASSLADLASPTDTQYF.

The chain uses TRBV7-9 and TRBJ1-4; TRBD1 aligns across 7 bases. Losses at the gene ends were 3 bases for V and 4 bases for J; bases not matched to a gene: 2. The V gene's germline CDR1 is SEHNR and CDR2 FQNEAQ (reference sequence). The CDR3 consists of 14 residues. The CDR3: CASSFTGDNEKLFF. CDR3 DNA: TGTGCCAGCAGCTTTACAGGGGATAATGAAAAACTGTTTTTT.

This clonotype was seen a handful of times. The CDR3 region is CASSLAPGEGYGYTF. CDR3 coding DNA: TGTGCCAGCAGCTTGGCGCCGGGAGAGGGCTATGGCTACACCTTC. The V and J genes are TRBV5-5 and TRBJ1-2; D is unclear. V gave up 0 bases and J gave up 4 bases, with 13 bases separating them. The CDR3 has 15 residues. Per germline, CDR1 SGHKS and CDR2 YYEKEE (reference sequence).

At least ten counts were recorded for this clonotype. The V and J genes are TRBV11-2 and TRBJ2-1, with a tentative D call TRBD1 (5 bases). Germline lookup yields CDR1 SGHAT and CDR2 FQNNGV. V was trimmed by 5 bases and J by 5 bases, leaving 13 bases between them. The length of the CDR3 is 14 residues. The CDR3 region is CASSRFDSNNEQFF. In DNA form, the CDR3 reads TGTGCCAGCAGCCGTTTTGACAGTAACAATGAGCAGTTCTTC.

This clonotype has at least ten counts. The V and J genes are TRBV12-3 or TRBV12-4 and TRBJ1-2; 10 positions match TRBD1. The V gene end was trimmed by 5 bases and the J gene end by 4 bases; junction bases not matched to a gene: 4. The CDR3 sequence is 14 residues long. Here the CDR3 DNA reads TGTGCCAGCAGTCGACAGGGGGCTGGCTATGGCTACACCTTC. Translating gives CASSRQGAGYGYTF.

CDR3 protein: CASSQVPGQSNEQFF. Written as DNA, the CDR3 is TGTGCCAGCAGCCAAGTACCGGGACAGTCCAATGAGCAGTTCTTC. The rearrangement links TRBV4-2 to TRBJ2-1; TRBD1 matches at 7 bases. CDR3 size: 15 residues. After removal of 1 base from V and 6 bases from J, the junction contained 6 bases not matched to a gene. CDR1 is LGHNA, CDR2 YNFKEQ, per germline.

This clonotype has at least ten counts. The chain joins TRBV9 to TRBJ1-5, with D uncertain. Germline CDR1 reads SGDLS; CDR2 reads YYNGEE. The CDR3 runs 15 residues. V lost 4 bases, J lost 4 bases, and 15 bases lay in between. The CDR3 DNA reads TGTGCCAGCAGCCCCAGACCCTCGAGGAATCAGCCCCAGCATTTT. Protein sequence: CASSPRPSRNQPQHF. The full variable domain, rest sourced from reference TRBV9 and TRBJ1-5, is DSGVTQTPKHLITATGQRVTLRCSPRSGDLSVYWYQQSLDQGLQFLIQYYNGEERAKGNILERFSAQQFPDLHSELNLSSLELGDSALYFCASSPRPSRNQPQHFGDGTRLSIL.

This chain connects TRBV4-3 to TRBJ2-1; 7 bases agree with TRBD1. The junction had 13 bases not matched to a gene; V was cut back by 4 bases and J by 7 bases. Germline values: CDR1 LGHNA, CDR2 YSLEER. The CDR3 runs to 16 residues. CDR3 region: CASSRQTDRYYNEQFF. CDR3 nucleotides: TGCGCCAGCAGCCGGCAGACGGACAGGTATTATAATGAGCAGTTCTTC.

This clonotype has a count of ten or more. The chain recombines TRBV12-3 or TRBV12-4 with TRBJ2-7, with D unclear. CDR3 length: 14 residues. V gave up 6 bases and J gave up 1 base, with 13 bases separating them. The CDR3 DNA sequence: TGTGCCAGCAGACCACAGTCGAGTTCCTACGAGCAGTACTTC. Residues: CASRPQSSSYEQYF.

This clonotype came up many times. The V gene is TRBV29-1, the J gene TRBJ1-1; tentative D call: TRBD1 (5 bases). Trimming pared 3 bases from V and 4 bases from J, leaving 9 bases between. Germline CDR1 SQVTM, CDR2 ANQGSEA. The CDR3 contains 12 residues. The CDR3 DNA reads as TGCAGCGTTGAGTGGGGGACCACTGAAGCTTTCTTT. This encodes CSVEWGTTEAFF.

This clonotype was detected only a few times. The rearrangement uses TRBV5-1 and TRBJ2-5; tentatively, D is TRBD1 or TRBD2 (5 bases each). The CDR3 is 15 amino acids. Trimming pared 0 bases from V and 5 bases from J, leaving 14 bases between. Germline V gives CDR1 SGHRS, CDR2 YFSETQ. CDR3 DNA sequence: TGCGCCAGCAGCTTGGATCCGCAGGGAGCGGAGACCCAGTACTTC. This sequence encodes CASSLDPQGAETQYF.

This clonotype was picked up a small number of times. The J gene is TRBJ1-5, the V gene TRBV15, with 12 bases identical to TRBD1. CDR1 is LNHNV and CDR2 is YYDKDF in the germline V gene (reference sequence). There are 14 residues in the CDR3. CDR3 sequence reads: CSVGTGGFNQPQHF. The CDR3 nucleotides are TGTTCAGTAGGGACAGGGGGCTTCAATCAGCCCCAGCATTTT.

There are a few counts of this clonotype. The chain is built from TRBV5-1 and TRBJ1-1; 7 bases are a match to TRBD1. This CDR3 spans 13 amino acids. Germline-derived CDR1 and CDR2 are SGHRS and YFSETQ. V was pared by 4 bases and J by 7 bases, with 7 bases of the junction left unmatched. CDR3 protein: CASSPRGTLEAFF. In DNA form, the CDR3 reads TGCGCCAGCAGCCCCAGGGGGACCCTTGAAGCTTTCTTT.

Many counts were recorded for this clonotype. The chain employs TRBV7-6 and TRBJ2-2; TRBD1 is a possible D gene (6 bases). CDR1 SGHVS and CDR2 FNYEAQ come from the germline V gene. The CDR3 contains 14 residues. V lost 5 bases to trimming and J lost 7 bases, with 14 bases between them. CDR3 in DNA: TGTGCCAGCAGCCGAGTCCAGGGGTACGGGGAGCTGTTTTTT. Translation: CASSRVQGYGELFF.

V usage is TRBV7-2 and J usage is TRBJ2-2; no definite D call. Trimming stripped 7 bases from V and 7 bases from J, with 7 bases between. CDR3 length: 11 residues. CDR1 SGHTA and CDR2 FQGNSA come from the germline V gene. This CDR3 reads CASTTNGELFF. CDR3 bases: TGTGCCAGCACCACGAACGGGGAGCTGTTTTTT.

The sample holds many counts of this clonotype. CDR3 region: CASSPRSGEPQHF. The CDR3, as DNA: TGTGCCAGCAGTCCCCGCTCCGGGGAGCCCCAGCATTTT. V usage is TRBV6-5 and J usage is TRBJ1-5; D gene unclear. The CDR3 has 13 amino acids. V was cut by 5 bases and J by 8 bases, with 13 bases left in between. Germline V gene lookup returns CDR1 MNHEY and CDR2 SVGAGI.

Many counts were recorded for this clonotype. The V call is TRBV25-1, the J call TRBJ2-5, with unresolved D. Germline V gene data show CDR1 as MGHDK and CDR2 as SYGVNS. The CDR3 length is 14 residues. V lost 7 bases to trimming and J lost 1 base, with 13 bases between them. CDR3 loop: CASTQWGTQETQYF. In DNA form, the CDR3 reads TGTGCCAGCACCCAGTGGGGTACCCAAGAGACCCAGTACTTC.

The sample holds many counts of this clonotype. The V and J genes are TRBV28 and TRBJ2-1, with 9 bases matching TRBD2. Germline V CDR1 and CDR2: MDHEN, SYDVKM. The CDR3 covers 17 residues. V dropped 2 bases and J dropped 5; count of bases not matched to a gene: 10. The CDR3 DNA sequence: TGTGCCAGCAGTTTAGAGCGGGGGGCTCCCTTCAACAATGAGCAGTTCTTC. Translating it yields CASSLERGAPFNNEQFF.

This chain links TRBV12-3 or TRBV12-4 with TRBJ1-5; no clear D. The CDR3 extends over 16 amino acids. V was clipped by 0 bases and J by 3 bases, with 12 bases between them. CDR3 bases: TGTGCCAGCAGTTTAGCGCCTCCGGGATCCAATCAGCCCCAGCATTTT. The encoded protein is CASSLAPPGSNQPQHF.